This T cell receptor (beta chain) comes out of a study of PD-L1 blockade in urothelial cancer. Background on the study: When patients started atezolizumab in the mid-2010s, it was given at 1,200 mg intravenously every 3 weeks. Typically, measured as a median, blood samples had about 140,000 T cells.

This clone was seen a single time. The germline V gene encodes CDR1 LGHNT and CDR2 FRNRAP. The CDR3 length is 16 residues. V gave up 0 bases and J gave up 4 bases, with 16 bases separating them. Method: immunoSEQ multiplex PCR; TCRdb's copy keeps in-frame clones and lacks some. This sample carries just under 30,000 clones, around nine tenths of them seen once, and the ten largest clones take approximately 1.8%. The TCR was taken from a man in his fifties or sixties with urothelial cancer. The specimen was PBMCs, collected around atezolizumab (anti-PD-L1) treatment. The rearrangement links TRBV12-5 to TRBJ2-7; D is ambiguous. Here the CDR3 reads CASGLVDSIGSYEQYF. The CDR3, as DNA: TGTGCTAGTGGTTTGGTTGACTCCATTGGGTCGTACGAGCAGTACTTC.